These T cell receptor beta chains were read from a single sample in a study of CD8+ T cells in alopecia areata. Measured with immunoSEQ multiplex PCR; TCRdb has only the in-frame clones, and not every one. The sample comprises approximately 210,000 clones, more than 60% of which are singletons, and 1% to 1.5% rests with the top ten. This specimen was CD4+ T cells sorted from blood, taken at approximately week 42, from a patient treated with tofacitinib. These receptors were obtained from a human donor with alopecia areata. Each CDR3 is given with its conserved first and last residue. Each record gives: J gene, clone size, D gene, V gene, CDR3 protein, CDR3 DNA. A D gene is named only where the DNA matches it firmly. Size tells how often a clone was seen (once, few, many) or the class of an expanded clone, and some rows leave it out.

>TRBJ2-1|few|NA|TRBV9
CASTKDSYNEQFF
TGTGCCAGCACCAAGGACAGCTACAATGAGCAGTTCTTC
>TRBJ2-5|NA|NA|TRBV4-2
CASSLIGTEETQYF
TGTGCCAGCAGCCTCATCGGGACTGAAGAGACCCAGTACTTC
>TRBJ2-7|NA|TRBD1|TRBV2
CASSIGTGFYEQYF
TGTGCCAGCAGTATCGGGACAGGTTTCTACGAGCAGTACTTC
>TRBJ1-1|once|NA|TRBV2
CASSDQGRNTEAFF
TGTGCCAGCAGTGACCAGGGGCGGAACACTGAAGCTTTCTTT
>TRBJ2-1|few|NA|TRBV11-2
CASSLEAGYYNEQFF
TGTGCCAGCAGCTTAGAGGCAGGTTACTACAATGAGCAGTTCTTC
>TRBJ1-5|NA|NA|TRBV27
CASSFFGFNQPQHF
TGTGCCAGCAGTTTCTTCGGGTTCAATCAGCCCCAGCATTTT
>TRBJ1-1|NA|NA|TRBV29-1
CSGGTGTNTEAFF
TGCAGCGGGGGGACGGGGACGAACACTGAAGCTTTCTTT
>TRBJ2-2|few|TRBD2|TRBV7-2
CASSFRLALNTGELFF
TGTGCCAGCAGCTTTAGACTAGCGCTAAACACCGGGGAGCTGTTTTTT
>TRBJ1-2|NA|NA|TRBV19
CASSISVYGYTF
TGTGCCAGTAGTATCTCAGTTTATGGCTACACCTTC
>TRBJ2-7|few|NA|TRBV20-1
CSAFYLGEQYF
TGCAGTGCTTTCTATTTGGGTGAGCAGTACTTC
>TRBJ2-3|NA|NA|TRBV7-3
CASSRQGGATDTQYF
TGTGCCAGCAGCCGACAGGGAGGGGCCACAGATACGCAGTATTTT
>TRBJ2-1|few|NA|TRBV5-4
CASSLVPNEQFF
TGTGCCAGCAGCTTGGTGCCTAATGAGCAGTTCTTC
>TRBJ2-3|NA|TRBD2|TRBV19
CASTGGGAVGTQYF
TGTGCCAGTACTGGCGGGGGGGCGGTCGGTACGCAGTATTTT
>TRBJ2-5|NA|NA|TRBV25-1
CASSELTVETQYF
TGTGCCAGCAGTGAATTAACGGTGGAGACCCAGTACTTC
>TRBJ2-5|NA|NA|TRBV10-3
CAISELTETQYF
TGTGCCATCAGTGAGTTAACCGAGACCCAGTACTTC
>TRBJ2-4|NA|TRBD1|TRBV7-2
CASSRGQGNIQYF
TGTGCCAGCAGCAGGGGACAGGGAAACATTCAGTACTTC
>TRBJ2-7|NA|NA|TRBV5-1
CASSVWGGRTYEQYF
TGCGCCAGCTCGGTGTGGGGGGGCCGCACCTACGAGCAGTACTTC
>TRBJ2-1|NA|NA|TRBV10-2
CASSEPRHSAGEQFF
TGCGCCAGCAGTGAGCCTCGGCATTCGGCCGGAGAGCAGTTCTTC
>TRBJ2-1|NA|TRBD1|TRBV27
CASRRQGDGEQFF
TGTGCCAGCAGGAGACAGGGGGACGGTGAGCAGTTCTTC
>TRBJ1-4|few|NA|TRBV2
CASSTTNEKLFF
TGTGCCAGCAGTACAACTAATGAAAAACTGTTTTTT
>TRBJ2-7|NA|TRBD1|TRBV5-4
CASSFYRGQGEQYF
TGTGCCAGCAGCTTTTACAGGGGGCAGGGCGAGCAGTACTTC
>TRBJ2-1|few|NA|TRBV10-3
CAISETNNEQFF
TGTGCCATCAGTGAGACGAACAATGAGCAGTTCTTC
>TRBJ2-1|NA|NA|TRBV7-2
CASSLLGPYNEQFF
TGTGCCAGCAGCTTACTGGGACCGTACAATGAGCAGTTCTTC
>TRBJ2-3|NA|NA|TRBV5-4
CASSLGSGFTDTQYF
TGTGCCAGCAGCTTGGGGAGCGGTTTCACAGATACGCAGTATTTT
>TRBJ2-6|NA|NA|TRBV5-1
CASSLARAGANVLTF
TGCGCCAGCAGCTTGGCCAGGGCTGGGGCCAACGTCCTGACTTTC
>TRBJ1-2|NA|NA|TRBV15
CATSKGQPERGGYGYTF
TGTGCCACCAGCAAGGGGCAGCCTGAGCGGGGCGGCTATGGCTACACCTTC
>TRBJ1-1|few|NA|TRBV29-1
CSVEGGTEAFF
TGCAGCGTTGAAGGGGGCACTGAAGCTTTCTTT
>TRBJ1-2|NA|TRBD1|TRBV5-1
CASSYSGTGLSGYTF
TGCGCCAGCAGCTACTCCGGGACAGGATTAAGTGGCTACACCTTC
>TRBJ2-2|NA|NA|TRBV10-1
CASSGEVRTGELFF
TGCGCCAGCAGTGGGGAGGTTAGAACCGGGGAGCTGTTTTTT
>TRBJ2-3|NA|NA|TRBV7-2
CASSSDGTGTSTDTQYF
TGTGCCAGCAGCTCGGACGGGACCGGGACTAGCACAGATACGCAGTATTTT
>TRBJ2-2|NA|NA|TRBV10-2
CASSEVSGAGPGELFF
TGCGCCAGCAGTGAAGTATCAGGGGCAGGGCCCGGGGAGCTGTTTTTT
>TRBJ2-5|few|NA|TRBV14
CASSPHRGSETQYF
TGTGCCAGCAGCCCACATCGAGGGTCGGAGACCCAGTACTTC
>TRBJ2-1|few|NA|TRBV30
CAWNLVGRGGEQFF
TGTGCCTGGAACCTTGTAGGGCGAGGAGGTGAGCAGTTCTTC
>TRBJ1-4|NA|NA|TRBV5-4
CASSLRDEKLFF
TGTGCCAGCAGCTTACGTGATGAAAAACTGTTTTTT
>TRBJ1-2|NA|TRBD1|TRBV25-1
CASSTPQGNGYTF
TGTGCCAGCAGTACTCCACAGGGGAATGGCTACACCTTC
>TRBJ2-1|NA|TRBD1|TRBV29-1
CSALPPGQGNVF
TGCAGCGCCCTACCTCCGGGACAGGGTAACGTCTTC
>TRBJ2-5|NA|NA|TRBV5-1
CASSSTRGGETQYF
TGCGCCAGTAGCTCAACTAGAGGTGGGGAGACCCAGTACTTC
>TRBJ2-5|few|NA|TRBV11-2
CASRAGETQYF
TGTGCCAGCAGGGCGGGTGAGACCCAGTACTTC
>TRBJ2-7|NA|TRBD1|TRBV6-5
CASSRDRYYEQYF
TGTGCCAGCAGCCGGGACAGGTACTACGAGCAGTACTTC
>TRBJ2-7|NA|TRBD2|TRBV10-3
CAISESKVGGSSYEQYF
TGTGCCATCAGTGAGTCAAAAGTTGGCGGGAGCTCCTACGAGCAGTACTTC
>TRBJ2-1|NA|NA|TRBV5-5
CASSSPGLQDEQFF
TGTGCCAGCAGCTCGCCGGGACTCCAAGATGAGCAGTTCTTC